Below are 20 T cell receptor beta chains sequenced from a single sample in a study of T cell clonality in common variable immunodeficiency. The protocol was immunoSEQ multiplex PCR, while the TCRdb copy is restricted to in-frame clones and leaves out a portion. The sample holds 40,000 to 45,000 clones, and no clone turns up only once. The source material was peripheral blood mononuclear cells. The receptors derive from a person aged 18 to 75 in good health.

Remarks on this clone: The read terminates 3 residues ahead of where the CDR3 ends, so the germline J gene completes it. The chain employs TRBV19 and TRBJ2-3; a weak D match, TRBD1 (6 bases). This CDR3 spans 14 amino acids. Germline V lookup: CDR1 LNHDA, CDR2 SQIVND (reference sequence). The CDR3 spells CASSIDRGNQPQYF. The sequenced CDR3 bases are TGTGCCAGTAGTATAGACAGGGGAAATCAGCCG.

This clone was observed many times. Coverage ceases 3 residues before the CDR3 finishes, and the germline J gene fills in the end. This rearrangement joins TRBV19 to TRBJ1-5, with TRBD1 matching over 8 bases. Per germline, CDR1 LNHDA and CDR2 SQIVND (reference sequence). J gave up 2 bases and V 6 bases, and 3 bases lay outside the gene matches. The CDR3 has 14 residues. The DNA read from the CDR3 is TGTGCCAGTAGCGACAGGGGAGGCAATCAGCCC. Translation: CASSDRGGNQP. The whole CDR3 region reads CASSDRGGNQPQHF.

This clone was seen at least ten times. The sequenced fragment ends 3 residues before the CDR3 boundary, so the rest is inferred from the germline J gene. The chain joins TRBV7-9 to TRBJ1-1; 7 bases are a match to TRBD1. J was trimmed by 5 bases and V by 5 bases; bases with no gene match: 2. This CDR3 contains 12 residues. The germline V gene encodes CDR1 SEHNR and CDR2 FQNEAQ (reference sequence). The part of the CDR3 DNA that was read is TGTGCCAGCAGCCCGACAGGGACTGAA. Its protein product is CASSPTGTE. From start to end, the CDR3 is CASSPTGTEAFF.

The CDR3 DNA, read in part, is TGTGCCAGCAGCTCGGGACTAGCGGGGGGCTCTGGC. It codes for CASSSGLAGGSG. The whole CDR3 protein is CASSSGLAGGSGYTF. The chain links TRBV7-3 to TRBJ1-2, with D perhaps matching TRBD1 (6 bases). The CDR3 extends 3 residues past the end of the read, so its final part is completed from the germline J gene. The V and J ends lost 4 bases and 7 bases respectively, with 19 bases between them. The V gene's germline CDR1 is SGHTA and CDR2 FQGTGA. CDR3 size: 15 residues.

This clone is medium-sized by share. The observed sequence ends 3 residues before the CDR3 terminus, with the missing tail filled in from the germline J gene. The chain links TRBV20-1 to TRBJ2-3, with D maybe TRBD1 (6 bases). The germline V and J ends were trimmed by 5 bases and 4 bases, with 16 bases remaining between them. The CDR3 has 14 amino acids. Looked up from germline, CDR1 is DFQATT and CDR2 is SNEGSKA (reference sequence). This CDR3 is CSAQLAGVSDTQYF. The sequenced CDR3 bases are TGCAGTGCTCAACTGGCAGGGGTATCAGATACG.

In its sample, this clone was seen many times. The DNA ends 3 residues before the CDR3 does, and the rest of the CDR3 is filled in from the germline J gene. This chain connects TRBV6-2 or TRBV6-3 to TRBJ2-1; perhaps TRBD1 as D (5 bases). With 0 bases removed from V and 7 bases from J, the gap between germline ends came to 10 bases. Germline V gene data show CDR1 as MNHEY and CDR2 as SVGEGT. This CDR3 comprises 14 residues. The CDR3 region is CASSYSTPGNEQFF. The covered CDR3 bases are TGTGCCAGCAGTTACTCGACCCCAGGGAATGAG.

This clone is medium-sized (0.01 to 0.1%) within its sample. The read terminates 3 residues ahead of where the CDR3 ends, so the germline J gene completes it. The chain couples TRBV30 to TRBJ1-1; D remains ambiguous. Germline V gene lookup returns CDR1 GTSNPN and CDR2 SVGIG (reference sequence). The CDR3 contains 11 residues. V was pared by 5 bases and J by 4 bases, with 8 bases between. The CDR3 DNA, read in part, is TGTGCCTGGGGGCGGGTCACTGAA. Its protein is CAWGRVTE. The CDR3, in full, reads CAWGRVTEAFF. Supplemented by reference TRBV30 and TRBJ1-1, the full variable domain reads SQTIHQWPATLVQPVGSPLSLECTVEGTSNPNLYWYRQAAGRGLQLLFYSVGIGQISSEVPQNLSASRPQDRQFILSSKKLLLSDSGFYLCAWGRVTEAFFGQGTRLTVV.

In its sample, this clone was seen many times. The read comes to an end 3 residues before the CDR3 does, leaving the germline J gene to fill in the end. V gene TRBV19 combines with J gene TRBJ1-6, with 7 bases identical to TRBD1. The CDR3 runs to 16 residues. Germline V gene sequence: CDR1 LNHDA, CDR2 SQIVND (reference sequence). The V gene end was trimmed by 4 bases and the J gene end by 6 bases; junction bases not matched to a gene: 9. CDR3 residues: CASSRKAGGSNSPLHF. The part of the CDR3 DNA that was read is TGTGCCAGTAGTAGGAAGGCAGGGGGAAGTAATTCACCC.

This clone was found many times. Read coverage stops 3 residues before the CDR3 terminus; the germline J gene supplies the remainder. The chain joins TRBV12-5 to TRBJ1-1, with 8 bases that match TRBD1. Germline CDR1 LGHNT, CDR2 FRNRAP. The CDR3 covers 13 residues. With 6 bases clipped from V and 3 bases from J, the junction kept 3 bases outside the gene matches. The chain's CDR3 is CASGRQGYTEAFF. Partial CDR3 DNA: TGTGCTAGTGGCAGACAGGGGTACACTGAA.

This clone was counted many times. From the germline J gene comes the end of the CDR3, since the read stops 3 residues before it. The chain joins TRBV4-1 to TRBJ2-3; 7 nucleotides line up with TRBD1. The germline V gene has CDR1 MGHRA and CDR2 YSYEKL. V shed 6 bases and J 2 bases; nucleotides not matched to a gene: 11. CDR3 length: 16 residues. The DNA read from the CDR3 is TGCGCCAGCAGGCCGACAGGGACATTTCCCACAGATACG. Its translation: CASRPTGTFPTDT. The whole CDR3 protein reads CASRPTGTFPTDTQYF.

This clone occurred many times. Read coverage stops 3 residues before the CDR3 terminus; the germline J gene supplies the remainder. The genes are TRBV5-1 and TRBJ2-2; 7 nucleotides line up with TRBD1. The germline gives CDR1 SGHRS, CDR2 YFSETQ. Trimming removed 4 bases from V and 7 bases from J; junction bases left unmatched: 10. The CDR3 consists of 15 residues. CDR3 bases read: TGCGCCAGCAGCAAGGGGGCGCGGGCGATCGGGGAG. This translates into CASSKGARAIGE. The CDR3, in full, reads CASSKGARAIGELFF.

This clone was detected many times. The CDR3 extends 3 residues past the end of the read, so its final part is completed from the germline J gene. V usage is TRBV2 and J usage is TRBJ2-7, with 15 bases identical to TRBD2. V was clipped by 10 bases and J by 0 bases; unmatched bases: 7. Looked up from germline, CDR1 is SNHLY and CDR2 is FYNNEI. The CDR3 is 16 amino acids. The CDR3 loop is CATGTSGGKDSYEQYF. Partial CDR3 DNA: TGTGCCACCGGGACTAGCGGGGGGAAAGACTCCTACGAG.

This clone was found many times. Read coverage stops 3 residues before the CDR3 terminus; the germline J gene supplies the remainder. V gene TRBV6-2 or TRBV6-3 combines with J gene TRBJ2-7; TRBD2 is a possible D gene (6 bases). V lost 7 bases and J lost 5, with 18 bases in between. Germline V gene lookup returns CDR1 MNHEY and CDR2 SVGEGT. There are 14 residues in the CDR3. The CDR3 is CASKQSGLFNEQYF. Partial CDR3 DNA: TGTGCCAGCAAACAGAGCGGGCTGTTCAACGAG.

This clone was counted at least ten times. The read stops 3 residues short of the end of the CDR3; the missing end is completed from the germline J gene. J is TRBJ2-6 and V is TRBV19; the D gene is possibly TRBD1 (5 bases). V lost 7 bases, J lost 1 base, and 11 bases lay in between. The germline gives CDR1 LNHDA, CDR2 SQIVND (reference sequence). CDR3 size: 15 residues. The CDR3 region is CASTDSGSGANVLTF. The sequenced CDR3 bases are TGTGCCAGTACCGATTCAGGGTCTGGGGCCAACGTC.

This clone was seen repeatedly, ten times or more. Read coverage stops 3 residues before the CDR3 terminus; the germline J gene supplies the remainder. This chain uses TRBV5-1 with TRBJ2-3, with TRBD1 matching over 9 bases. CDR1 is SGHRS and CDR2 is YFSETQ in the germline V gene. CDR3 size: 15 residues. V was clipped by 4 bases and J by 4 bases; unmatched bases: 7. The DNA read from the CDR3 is TGCGCCAGCAGCCGGGACAGGGCACGATCAGATACG. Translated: CASSRDRARSDT. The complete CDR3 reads CASSRDRARSDTQYF.

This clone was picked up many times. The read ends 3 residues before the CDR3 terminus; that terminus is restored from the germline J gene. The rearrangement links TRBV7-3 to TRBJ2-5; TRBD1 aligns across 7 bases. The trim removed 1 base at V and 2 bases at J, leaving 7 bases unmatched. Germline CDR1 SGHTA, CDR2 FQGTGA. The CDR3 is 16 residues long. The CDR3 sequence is CASSLRDRSGQETQYF. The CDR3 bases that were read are TGTGCCAGCAGCTTAAGGGACAGAAGCGGTCAAGAGACC.

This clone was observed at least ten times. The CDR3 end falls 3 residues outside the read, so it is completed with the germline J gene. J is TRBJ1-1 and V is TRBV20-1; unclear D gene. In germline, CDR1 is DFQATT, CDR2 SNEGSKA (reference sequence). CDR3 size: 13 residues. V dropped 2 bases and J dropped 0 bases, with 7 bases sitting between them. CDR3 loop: CSARQSLNTEAFF. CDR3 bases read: TGCAGTGCTAGACAGTCTTTGAACACTGAA.

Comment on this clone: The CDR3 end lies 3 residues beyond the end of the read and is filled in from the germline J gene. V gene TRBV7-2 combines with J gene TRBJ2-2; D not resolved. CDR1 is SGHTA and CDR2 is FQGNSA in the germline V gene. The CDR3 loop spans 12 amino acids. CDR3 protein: CASSLDNSPLFF. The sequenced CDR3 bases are TGTGCCAGCAGCTTAGACAATTCGCCG.

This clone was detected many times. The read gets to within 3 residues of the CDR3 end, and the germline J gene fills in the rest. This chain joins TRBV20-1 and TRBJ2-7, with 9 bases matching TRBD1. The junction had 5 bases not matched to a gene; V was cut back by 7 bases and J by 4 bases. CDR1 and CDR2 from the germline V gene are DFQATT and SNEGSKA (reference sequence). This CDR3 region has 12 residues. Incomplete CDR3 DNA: TGCAGTGTGGGACAGGGCGTTTACGAG. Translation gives CSVGQGVYE. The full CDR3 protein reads CSVGQGVYEQYF.

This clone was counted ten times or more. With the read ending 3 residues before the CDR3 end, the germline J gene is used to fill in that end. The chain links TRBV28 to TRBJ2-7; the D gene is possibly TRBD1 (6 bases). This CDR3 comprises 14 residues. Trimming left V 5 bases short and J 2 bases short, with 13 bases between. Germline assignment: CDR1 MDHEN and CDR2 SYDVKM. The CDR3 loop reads CASSDGTPTYEQYF. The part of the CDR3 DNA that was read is TGTGCCAGCAGTGATGGGACACCTACCTACGAG.